This record concerns one T cell receptor beta chain sequence. The sample originates from a study of blood T cell repertoires in COVID-19. Libraries were prepared by immunoSEQ multiplex PCR; TCRdb keeps only in-frame clonotypes and omits some of them. The sample shows hundreds of thousands of clones, 85% of them seen only once. Trimming took 4 bases from V and 2 from J, leaving 15 bases between them. CDR3 length: 15 residues. CDR1 LNHDA and CDR2 SQIVND come from the germline V gene (reference sequence). This chain uses TRBV19 with TRBJ2-7, with D unclear. The sequenced material came from peripheral blood. This clonotype originated in a man in his forties or fifties with active or convalescent COVID-19. The CDR3 sequence: CASSTESGRPYEQYF. The CDR3 DNA follows: TGTGCCAGTAGTACGGAGTCCGGTCGCCCCTACGAGCAGTACTTC.